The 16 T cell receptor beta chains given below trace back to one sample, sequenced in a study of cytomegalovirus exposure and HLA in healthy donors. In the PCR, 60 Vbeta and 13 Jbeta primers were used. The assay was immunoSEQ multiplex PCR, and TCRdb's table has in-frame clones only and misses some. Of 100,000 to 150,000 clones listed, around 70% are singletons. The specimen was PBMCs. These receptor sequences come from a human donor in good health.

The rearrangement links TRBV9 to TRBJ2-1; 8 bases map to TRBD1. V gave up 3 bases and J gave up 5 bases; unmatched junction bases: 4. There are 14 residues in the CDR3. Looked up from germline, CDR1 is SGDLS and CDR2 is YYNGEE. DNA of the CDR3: TGTGCCAGCAGCGGGACAGGGCAACACAATGAGCAGTTCTTC. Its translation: CASSGTGQHNEQFF.

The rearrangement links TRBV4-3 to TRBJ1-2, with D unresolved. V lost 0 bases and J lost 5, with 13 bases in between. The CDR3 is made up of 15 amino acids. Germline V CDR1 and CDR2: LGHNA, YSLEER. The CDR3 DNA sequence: TGCGCCAGCAGCCAAGATGTCGGAGAGGCTTATGGCTACACCTTC. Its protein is CASSQDVGEAYGYTF.

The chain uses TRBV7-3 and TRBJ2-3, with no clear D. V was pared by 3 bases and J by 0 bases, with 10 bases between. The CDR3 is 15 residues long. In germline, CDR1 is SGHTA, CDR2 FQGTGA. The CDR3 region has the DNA TGTGCCAGCAGCTTTACTCTGAGCAGCACAGATACGCAGTATTTT. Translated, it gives CASSFTLSSTDTQYF.

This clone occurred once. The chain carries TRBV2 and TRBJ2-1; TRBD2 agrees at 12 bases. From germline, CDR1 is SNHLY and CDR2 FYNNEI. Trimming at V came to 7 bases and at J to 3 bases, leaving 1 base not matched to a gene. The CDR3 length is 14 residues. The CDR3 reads CASTSGGVYNEQFF. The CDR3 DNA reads TGTGCCAGCACTAGCGGGGGGGTCTACAATGAGCAGTTCTTC.

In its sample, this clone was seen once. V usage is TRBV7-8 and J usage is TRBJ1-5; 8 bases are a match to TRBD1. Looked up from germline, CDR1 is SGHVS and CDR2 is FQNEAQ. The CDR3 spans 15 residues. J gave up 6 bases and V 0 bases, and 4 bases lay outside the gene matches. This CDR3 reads CASSLASRGLQPQHF. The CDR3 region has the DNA TGTGCCAGCAGCTTAGCAAGCAGGGGGCTTCAGCCCCAGCATTTT. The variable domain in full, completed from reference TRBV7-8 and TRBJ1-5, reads GAGVSQSPRYKVAKRGQDVALRCDPISGHVSLFWYQQALGQGPEFLTYFQNEAQLDKSGLPSDRFFAERPEGSVSTLKIQRTQQEDSAVYLCASSLASRGLQPQHFGDGTRLSIL.

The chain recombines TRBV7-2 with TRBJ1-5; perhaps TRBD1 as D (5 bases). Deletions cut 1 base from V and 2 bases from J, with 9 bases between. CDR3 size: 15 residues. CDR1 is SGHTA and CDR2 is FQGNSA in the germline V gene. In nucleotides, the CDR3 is TGTGCCAGCAGCTTAGGGGGGGAGGGCAATCAGCCCCAGCATTTT. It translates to CASSLGGEGNQPQHF.

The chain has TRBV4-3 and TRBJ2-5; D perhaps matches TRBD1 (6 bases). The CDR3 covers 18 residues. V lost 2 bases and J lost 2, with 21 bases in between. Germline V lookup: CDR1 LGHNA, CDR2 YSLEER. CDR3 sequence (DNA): TGCGCCAGCAGCCAAAGGGAGACAGGAGAAGTCTATCAAGAGACCCAGTACTTC. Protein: CASSQRETGEVYQETQYF.

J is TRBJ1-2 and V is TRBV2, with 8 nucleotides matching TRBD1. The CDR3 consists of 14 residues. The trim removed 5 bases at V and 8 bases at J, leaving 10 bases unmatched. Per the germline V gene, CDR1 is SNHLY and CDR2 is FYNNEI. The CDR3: CASSLGTGGFGYTF. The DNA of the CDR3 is TGTGCCAGCAGTTTGGGGACAGGAGGTTTCGGCTACACCTTC. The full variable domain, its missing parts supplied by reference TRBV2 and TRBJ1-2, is EPEVTQTPSHQVTQMGQEVILRCVPISNHLYFYWYRQILGQKVEFLVSFYNNEISEKSEIFDDQFSVERPDGSNFTLKIRSTKLEDSAMYFCASSLGTGGFGYTFGSGTRLTVV.

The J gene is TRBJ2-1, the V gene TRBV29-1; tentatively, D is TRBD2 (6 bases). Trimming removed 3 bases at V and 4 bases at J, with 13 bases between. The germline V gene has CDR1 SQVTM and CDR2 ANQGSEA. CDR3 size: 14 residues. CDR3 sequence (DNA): TGCAGCGTTGATCAAGCGGGTTTATACAATGAGCAGTTCTTC. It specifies CSVDQAGLYNEQFF.

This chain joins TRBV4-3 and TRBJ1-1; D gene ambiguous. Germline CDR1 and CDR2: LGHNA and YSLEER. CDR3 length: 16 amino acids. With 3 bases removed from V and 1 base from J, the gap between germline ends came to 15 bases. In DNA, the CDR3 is TGCGCCAGCAGCCAGAGGGCCCTAAGCTCGAACACTGAAGCTTTCTTT. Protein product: CASSQRALSSNTEAFF.

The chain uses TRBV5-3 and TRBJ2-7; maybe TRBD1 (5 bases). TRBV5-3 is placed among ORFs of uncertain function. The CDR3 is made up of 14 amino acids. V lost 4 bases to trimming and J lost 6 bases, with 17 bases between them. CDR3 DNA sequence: TGTGCCAGAAGCAACCAGGAACAGGATAGCGAGCAGTACTTC. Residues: CARSNQEQDSEQYF.

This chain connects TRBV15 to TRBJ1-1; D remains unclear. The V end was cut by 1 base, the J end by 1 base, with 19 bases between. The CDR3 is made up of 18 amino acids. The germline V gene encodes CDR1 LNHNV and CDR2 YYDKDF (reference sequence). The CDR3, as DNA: TGTGCCACCAGCAGAGGATCCAGGCTGATTAAGGCGAACACTGAAGCTTTCTTT. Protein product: CATSRGSRLIKANTEAFF.

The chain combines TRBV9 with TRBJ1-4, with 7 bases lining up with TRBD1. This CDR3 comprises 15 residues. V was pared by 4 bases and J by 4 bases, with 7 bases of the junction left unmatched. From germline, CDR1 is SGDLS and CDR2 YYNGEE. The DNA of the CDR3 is TGTGCCAGCAGCACCCGGGACAGAGATAATGAAAAACTGTTTTTT. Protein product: CASSTRDRDNEKLFF.

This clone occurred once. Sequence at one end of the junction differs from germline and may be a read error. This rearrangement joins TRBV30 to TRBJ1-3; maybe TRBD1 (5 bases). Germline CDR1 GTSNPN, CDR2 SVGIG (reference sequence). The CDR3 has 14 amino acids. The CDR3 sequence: CAWSWPGTGNTVYF. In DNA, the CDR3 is TGTGCCTGGAGTTGGCCAGGGACTGGAAACACCGTATATTTT.

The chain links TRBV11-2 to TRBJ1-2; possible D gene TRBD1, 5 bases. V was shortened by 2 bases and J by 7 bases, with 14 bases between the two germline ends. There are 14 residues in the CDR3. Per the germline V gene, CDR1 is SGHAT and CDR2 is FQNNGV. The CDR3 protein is CASSLRQGMLGYTF. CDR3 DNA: TGTGCCAGCAGCTTAAGGCAGGGAATGCTTGGCTACACCTTC. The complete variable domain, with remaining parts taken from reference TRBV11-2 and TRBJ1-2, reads EAGVAQSPRYKIIEKRQSVAFWCNPISGHATLYWYQQILGQGPKLLIQFQNNGVVDDSQLPKDRFSAERLKGVDSTLKIQPAKLEDSAVYLCASSLRQGMLGYTFGSGTRLTVV.

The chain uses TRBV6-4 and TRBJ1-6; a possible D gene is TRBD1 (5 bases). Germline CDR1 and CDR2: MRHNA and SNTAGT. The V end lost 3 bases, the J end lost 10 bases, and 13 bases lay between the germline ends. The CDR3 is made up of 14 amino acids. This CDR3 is CASSEGQGGSPLHF. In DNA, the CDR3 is TGTGCCAGCAGTGAAGGGCAGGGTGGATCACCCCTCCACTTT.